This T cell receptor beta chain was sequenced during a study of OX40 agonist ivuxolimab in advanced cancers. Study-level points and caveats: It was also the case that some nonresponders had low normalized T-cell clonal expansion. Both CD4+ and CD8+ T cell populations in blood had undergone clonal expansion by week 6 at 0.1 to 3.0 mg/kg.

Blood draws occurred at baseline, cycle 4 day 1, and cycle 7 day 1. In regard to this clone: Its antigen remains unidentified.

Some clones are missing from TCRdb's copy, which holds only in-frame ones; the method was immunoSEQ multiplex PCR. Of about 71,000 clones listed, just under 95% are singletons. The material was CD4+ or CD8+ T cells sorted from blood, obtained in a trial of the OX40 agonist ivuxolimab. The receptor comes from an adult with an advanced solid tumor such as melanoma, head and neck, liver or kidney cancer.

The CDR3 region has the DNA TGTGCCAGCAGTAGAGAAACACAGGCTAGCACAGATACGCAGTATTTT. It translates to CASSRETQASTDTQYF. This chain joins TRBV28 and TRBJ2-3; a weak D match, TRBD1 (5 bases). The germline CDR1 and CDR2 sequences are MDHEN and SYDVKM. The CDR3 length is 16 residues. Trimming left V 5 bases short and J 0 bases short, with 15 bases between.